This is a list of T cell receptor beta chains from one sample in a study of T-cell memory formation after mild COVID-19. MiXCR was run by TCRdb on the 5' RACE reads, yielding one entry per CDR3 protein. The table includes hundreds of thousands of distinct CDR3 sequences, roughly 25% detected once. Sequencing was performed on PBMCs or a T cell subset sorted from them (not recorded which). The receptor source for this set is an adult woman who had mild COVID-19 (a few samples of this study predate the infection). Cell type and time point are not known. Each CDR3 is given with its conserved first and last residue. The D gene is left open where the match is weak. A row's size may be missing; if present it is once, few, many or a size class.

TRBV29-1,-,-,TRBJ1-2,CSVVVGGRGYTF,TGCAGCGTTGTGGTGGGGGGTCGAGGCTACACCTTC
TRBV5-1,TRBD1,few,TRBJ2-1,CASSSQGAMNEQFF,TGCGCCAGCAGCTCACAGGGGGCCATGAATGAGCAGTTCTTC
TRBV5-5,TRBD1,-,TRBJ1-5,CASSIGTGWVDQPQHF,TGTGCCAGCAGCATAGGGACAGGGTGGGTTGATCAGCCCCAGCATTTT
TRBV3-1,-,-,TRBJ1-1,CASSQSGRRTEAFF,TGTGCCAGCAGCCAATCCGGGAGGAGGACTGAAGCTTTCTTT
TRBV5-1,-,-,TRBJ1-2,CASRPDNYGYTF,TGCGCCAGCAGGCCGGACAACTATGGCTACACCTTC
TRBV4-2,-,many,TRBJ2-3,CASSPGSARSTDTQYF,TGTGCCAGCAGCCCCGGGTCGGCGAGGAGCACAGATACGCAGTATTTT
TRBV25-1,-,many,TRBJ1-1,CASSSPPGQEAFF,TGTGCCAGCAGTTCCCCCCCGGGGCAGGAAGCTTTCTTT
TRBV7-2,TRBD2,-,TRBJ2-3,CASNLWGRADGTDTQYF,TGTGCCAGCAACCTATGGGGGAGGGCCGACGGGACAGATACGCAGTATTTT
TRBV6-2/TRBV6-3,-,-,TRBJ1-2,CASSYPFRDRHGYTF,TGTGCCAGCAGTTACCCTTTTCGAGACAGACACGGCTACACCTTC
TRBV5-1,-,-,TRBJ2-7,CASSQITELYEQYF,TGCGCCAGCAGCCAAATCACCGAGTTGTACGAGCAGTACTTC
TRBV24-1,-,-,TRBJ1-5,CATLRDQPQHF,TGTGCCACTCTCCGGGATCAGCCCCAGCATTTT
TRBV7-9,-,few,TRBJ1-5,CASSLAGEGNNQPQHF,TGTGCCAGCAGCTTAGCAGGGGAAGGGAACAATCAGCCCCAGCATTTT
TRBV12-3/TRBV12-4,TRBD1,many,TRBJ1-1,CASNPNRGGPEAFF,TGTGCCAGCAACCCGAACAGGGGGGGCCCTGAAGCTTTCTTT
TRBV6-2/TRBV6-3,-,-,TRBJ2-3,CASSYSYNFLTDTQYF,TGTGCCAGCAGTTACTCTTATAACTTCCTCACAGATACGCAGTATTTT
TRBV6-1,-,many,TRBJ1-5,CASSGQYSNQPQHF,TGTGCCAGCAGTGGACAGTATAGCAATCAGCCCCAGCATTTT
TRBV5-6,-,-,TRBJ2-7,CASSLRGPRYEQYF,TGTGCCAGCAGCTTGCGGGGGCCTCGCTACGAGCAGTACTTC
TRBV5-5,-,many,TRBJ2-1,CASSLLSGANNEQFF,TGTGCCAGCAGCTTGTTGTCCGGGGCTAACAATGAGCAGTTCTTC
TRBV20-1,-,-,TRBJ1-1,CSAKGHRITEAFF,TGCAGTGCTAAGGGACATCGGATCACTGAAGCTTTCTTT
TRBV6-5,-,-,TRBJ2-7,CASSYSALQGSYEQYF,TGTGCCAGCAGTTACTCGGCCTTACAGGGATCCTACGAGCAGTACTTC
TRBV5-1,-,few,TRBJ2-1,CASSSINEQFF,TGCGCCAGCAGCTCAATAAATGAGCAGTTCTTC
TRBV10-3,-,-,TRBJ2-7,CAIKQGLEQYF,TGTGCCATCAAACAGGGTCTCGAGCAGTACTTC
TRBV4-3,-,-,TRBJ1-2,CASSQSGTANYGYTF,TGCGCCAGCAGCCAATCCGGGACGGCAAACTATGGCTACACCTTC
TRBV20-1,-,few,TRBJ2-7,CSARNPGTYEQYF,TGCAGTGCTAGAAACCCGGGAACCTACGAGCAGTACTTC
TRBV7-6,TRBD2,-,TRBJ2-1,CASSLGTSGGSSSYNEQFF,TGTGCCAGCAGCTTAGGGACTAGCGGGGGGTCGAGCTCCTACAATGAGCAGTTCTTC
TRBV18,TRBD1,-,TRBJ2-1,CASSPPGTVYNEQFF,TGTGCCAGCTCACCACCCGGGACAGTCTACAATGAGCAGTTCTTC
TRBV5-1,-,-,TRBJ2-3,CASSFLASTETQYF,TGCGCCAGCAGCTTCCTCGCTAGCACAGAGACGCAGTATTTT
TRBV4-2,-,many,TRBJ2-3,CASSQDGTRTFTDTQYF,TGTGCCAGCAGCCAAGATGGGACGAGAACTTTCACAGATACGCAGTATTTT
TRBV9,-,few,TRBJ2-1,CASSVGVGYAYNEQFF,TGTGCCAGCAGCGTAGGGGTAGGGTATGCCTACAATGAGCAGTTCTTC
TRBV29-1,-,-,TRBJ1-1,CSGFWWGRTEAFF,TGCAGCGGCTTTTGGTGGGGACGCACTGAAGCTTTCTTT
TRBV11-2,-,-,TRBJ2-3,CASSSYDDTQYF,TGTGCCAGCAGCTCTTATGATGATACGCAGTATTTT
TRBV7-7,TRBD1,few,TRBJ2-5,CASSSTGGGETQYF,TGTGCTAGCAGCTCCACAGGGGGAGGAGAGACCCAGTACTTC
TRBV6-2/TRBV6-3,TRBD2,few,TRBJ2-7,CASSPTSGNHEQYF,TGTGCCAGCAGCCCGACTAGCGGGAACCACGAGCAGTACTTC
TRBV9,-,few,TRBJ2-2,CASSVADSTGELFF,TGTGCCAGCAGCGTAGCTGACAGCACCGGGGAGCTGTTTTTT
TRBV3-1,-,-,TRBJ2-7,CASSHDPLGGYEQYF,TGTGCCAGCAGCCATGACCCGCTGGGCGGGTACGAGCAGTACTTC
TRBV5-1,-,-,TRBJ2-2,CASSLAGPGVPGELFF,TGCGCCAGCAGCTTGGCGGGGCCAGGGGTTCCCGGGGAGCTGTTTTTT
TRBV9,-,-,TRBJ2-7,CASSVGREGSPYEQYF,TGTGCCAGCAGCGTAGGACGGGAAGGGAGTCCCTACGAGCAGTACTTC
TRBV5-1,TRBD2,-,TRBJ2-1,CASSSLPSGGASEQFF,TGCGCCAGCAGCTCGCTACCTAGCGGGGGGGCATCTGAGCAGTTCTTC
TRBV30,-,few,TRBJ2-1,CAWRGGVRGEQFF,TGTGCCTGGAGAGGGGGTGTTAGAGGTGAGCAGTTCTTC
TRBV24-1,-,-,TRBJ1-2,CATRGSQEYGYTF,TGTGCCACCCGGGGGTCTCAAGAATATGGCTACACCTTC
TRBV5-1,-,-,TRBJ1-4,CASRPGGLSNEKLFF,TGCGCCAGCAGGCCTGGAGGGCTTAGTAATGAAAAACTGTTTTTT
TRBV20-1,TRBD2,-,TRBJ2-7,CSARWEGHEQYF,TGCAGTGCTAGATGGGAGGGACACGAGCAGTACTTC
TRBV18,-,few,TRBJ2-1,CASSPPSRNEQFF,TGTGCCAGCTCACCACCGTCACGCAATGAGCAGTTCTTC
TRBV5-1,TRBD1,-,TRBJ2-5,CASSRSRGQGETQYF,TGCGCCAGCAGCCGAAGCAGGGGGCAGGGAGAGACCCAGTACTTC
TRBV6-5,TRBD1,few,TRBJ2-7,CASRDPGTGGHEQYF,TGTGCCAGCAGGGACCCGGGGACAGGGGGCCACGAGCAGTACTTC
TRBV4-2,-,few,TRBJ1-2,CASSQGDLSSYGYTF,TGTGCCAGCAGCCAAGGGGACCTCTCTAGCTATGGCTACACCTTC
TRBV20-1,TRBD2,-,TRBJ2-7,CSARPGGSYEQYF,TGCAGTGCCCGACCGGGGGGGTCCTACGAGCAGTACTTC
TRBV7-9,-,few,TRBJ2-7,CASSFAGGTGEQYF,TGTGCCAGCAGCTTTGCGGGTGGTACGGGCGAGCAGTACTTC
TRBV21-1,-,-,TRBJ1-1,CASSKTIQGEAFF,TGTGCCAGCAGCAAAACTATACAGGGTGAAGCTTTCTTT
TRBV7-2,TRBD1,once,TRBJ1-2,CASSAGGQANYGYTF,TGTGCCAGCAGCGCAGGGGGACAGGCAAATTATGGCTACACCTTC
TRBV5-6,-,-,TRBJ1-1,CASSFGYTEAFF,TGTGCCAGCAGCTTTGGCTACACTGAAGCTTTCTTT
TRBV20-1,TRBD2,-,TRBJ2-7,CSAREGVAGADEQYF,TGCAGTGCTAGAGAAGGGGTAGCGGGGGCGGACGAGCAGTACTTC